The present T cell receptor beta chain was sequenced within a study of T cells in Graves' hyperthyroidism and ophthalmopathy. From RNA transcripts, TCR beta CDR3 regions were amplified. TCR CDR3 regions were first amplified by RT-PCR with HTBI primers. TCRdb processed the multiplex PCR reads anew with MiXCR; each CDR3 protein has one entry. The repertoire holds some 600,000 distinct CDR3 sequences, with around 14% as singletons. V dropped 5 bases and J dropped 0; count of bases not matched to a gene: 10. The V gene's germline CDR1 is SGHAT and CDR2 FQNNGV. The CDR3 totals 19 residues. Many counts were recorded for this clonotype.

The chain links TRBV11-2 to TRBJ2-1; 13 bases line up with TRBD2. The material sequenced was blood. The origin of this receptor is a young woman with Graves' hyperthyroidism that later progressed to Graves' ophthalmopathy. The chain's CDR3 is CASSPELAGGPGSYNEQFF. In DNA, the CDR3 is TGTGCCAGCAGCCCCGAACTAGCGGGAGGGCCGGGCTCCTACAATGAGCAGTTCTTC.